This TCR beta chain was captured by sequencing in a study of tumor-infiltrating lymphocytes in primary liver carcinoma. Germline CDR1 reads WSHSY; CDR2 reads SAAADI. The CDR3 totals 14 residues. The V end lost 8 bases, the J end lost 5 bases, and 18 bases lay between the germline ends. Investigators took RNA and DNA out together from 20-30 mg of unsorted bulk tissue. Surgical resection served as treatment for the primary liver carcinoma of these patients. Enrolled patients were chronically infected with HBV and treatment-naive. With a constant-region primer, TCR beta cDNA was made from 400 to 550 ng of total RNA. A slightly modified ARM-PCR protocol with three nested multiplex PCR rounds produced these TCR beta libraries. In the first two PCR rounds, TRBV1-TRBV30 forward primers were paired with a C-beta reverse primer, and each round lasted around 10 cycles. TCRdb ran MiXCR on the multiplex PCR reads and lists one entry per CDR3 protein. The data show about 210,000 distinct CDR3 sequences, around 85% seen once.

The V gene is TRBV10-2, the J gene TRBJ1-1; weak D call: TRBD1 (6 bases). The source material was tumor tissue from primary liver carcinoma. This TCR was recovered from a man aged 40-49 years with primary liver carcinoma and hepatitis B virus infection. CDR3 amino acids: CASGQRAANTEAFF. CDR3 bases: TGCGCCAGCGGACAGAGGGCAGCGAATACTGAAGCTTTCTTT.